This T cell receptor beta chain was observed in a study of technical replicates of blood from a few donors. The V gene's germline CDR1 is SGHRS and CDR2 YFSETQ. The CDR3 has 15 amino acids. Germline trimming cut 4 bases from V and 3 bases from J; bases unmatched to any gene: 9. The method was immunoSEQ multiplex PCR; TCRdb's version includes in-frame clones alone and lacks a portion of them. Among about 49,000 clones listed, about 90% were seen once. The V call is TRBV5-1, the J call TRBJ2-7, with 8 bases fitting TRBD1. Sample: PBMCs. This TCR derives from a human donor in good health. Some clones in this sample may be carry-over from other donors' samples. The CDR3 sequence is CASSQLPTGGYEQYF. In DNA form, the CDR3 reads TGCGCCAGCAGCCAACTGCCCACAGGGGGCTACGAGCAGTACTTC.